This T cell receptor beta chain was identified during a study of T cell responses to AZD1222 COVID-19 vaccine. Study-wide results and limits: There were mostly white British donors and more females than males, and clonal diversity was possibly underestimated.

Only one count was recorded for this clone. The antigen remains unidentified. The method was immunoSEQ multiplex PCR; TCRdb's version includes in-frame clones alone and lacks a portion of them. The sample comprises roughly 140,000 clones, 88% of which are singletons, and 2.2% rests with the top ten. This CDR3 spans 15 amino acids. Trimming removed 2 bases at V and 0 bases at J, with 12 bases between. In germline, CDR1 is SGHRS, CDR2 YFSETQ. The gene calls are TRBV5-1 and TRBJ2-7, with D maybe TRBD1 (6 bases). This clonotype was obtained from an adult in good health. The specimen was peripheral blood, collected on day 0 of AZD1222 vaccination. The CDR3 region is CASSFQGPPSYEQYF. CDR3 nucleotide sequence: TGCGCCAGCAGCTTCCAGGGGCCCCCCTCCTACGAGCAGTACTTC.